This T cell receptor beta chain was profiled in a study of Ad26.COV2.S vaccination and SARS-CoV-2 variants. About the study: By the intramuscular route, Ad26.COV2.S was given once, or twice 56 days apart.

Study outcomes and limitations: Possible underestimation of total T cell responses by the TCR breadth and depth analyses was noted. Breadth measured for non-spike TCRs was similar across vaccine and placebo recipients.

Trimming stripped 1 base from V and 8 bases from J, with 18 bases between. Germline V gene data show CDR1 as SGHKS and CDR2 as YYEKEE (reference sequence). CDR3 length: 16 amino acids. TCRdb keeps only in-frame clones here, not all; method: immunoSEQ multiplex PCR. Of some 500,000 clones listed, nearly 90% are singletons. About this clone: Its target is not known.

Documented treatment: some 20 received Ad26.COV2.S at low or high dose, single or two shots; roughly five received placebo; per-sample allocation not given. The samples were gathered on day 63 after the first injection of vaccine or placebo. Ad26 vector vaccine expressed Wuhan-strain SARS-CoV-2 spike. The source of this sequence is a person aged 18-65 years who received the Ad26.COV2.S COVID-19 vaccine or a placebo. The J gene is TRBJ1-4, the V gene TRBV5-5, with a weak D call TRBD1 (5 bases). The material was peripheral blood, obtained in a trial of Ad26.COV2.S vaccine versus placebo. As DNA, the CDR3 is TGTGCCAGCAGCTTGTGGTTTGGCAGTGGGGGAGAAAAACTGTTTTTT. It encodes CASSLWFGSGGEKLFF. Using reference TRBV5-5 and TRBJ1-4 for the parts outside the CDR3, the full variable domain is DAGVTQSPTHLIKTRGQQVTLRCSPISGHKSVSWYQQVLGQGPQFIFQYYEKEERGRGNFPDRFSARQFPNYSSELNVNALLLGDSALYLCASSLWFGSGGEKLFFGSGTQLSVL.